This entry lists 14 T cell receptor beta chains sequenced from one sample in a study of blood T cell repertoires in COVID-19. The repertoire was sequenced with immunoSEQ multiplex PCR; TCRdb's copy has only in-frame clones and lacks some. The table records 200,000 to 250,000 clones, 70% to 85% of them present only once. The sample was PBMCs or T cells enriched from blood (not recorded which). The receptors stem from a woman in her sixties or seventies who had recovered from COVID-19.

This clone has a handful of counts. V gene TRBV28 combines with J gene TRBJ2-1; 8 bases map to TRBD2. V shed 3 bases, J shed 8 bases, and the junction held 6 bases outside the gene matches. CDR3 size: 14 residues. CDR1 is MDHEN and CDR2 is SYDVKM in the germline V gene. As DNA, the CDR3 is TGTGCCAGCAGTTTCGGGAGGGCCAGGGATGAGCAGTTCTTC. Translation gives CASSFGRARDEQFF. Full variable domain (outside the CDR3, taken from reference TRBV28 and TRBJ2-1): DVKVTQSSRYLVKRTGEKVFLECVQDMDHENMFWYRQDPGLGLRLIYFSYDVKMKEKGDIPEGYSVSREKKERFSLILESASTNQTSMYLCASSFGRARDEQFFGPGTRLTVL.

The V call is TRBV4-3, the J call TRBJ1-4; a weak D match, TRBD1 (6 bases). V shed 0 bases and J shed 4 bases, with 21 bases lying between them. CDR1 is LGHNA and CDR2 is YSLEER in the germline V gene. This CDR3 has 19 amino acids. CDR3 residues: CASSQDRVTGYWSNEKLFF. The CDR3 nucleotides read TGCGCCAGCAGCCAAGATCGGGTGACAGGTTATTGGAGTAATGAAAAACTGTTTTTT.

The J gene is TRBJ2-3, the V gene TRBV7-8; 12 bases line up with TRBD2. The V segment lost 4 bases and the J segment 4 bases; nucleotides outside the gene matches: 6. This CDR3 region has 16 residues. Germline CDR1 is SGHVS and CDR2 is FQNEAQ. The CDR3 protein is CASSSRTSGEADTQYF. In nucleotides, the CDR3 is TGTGCCAGCAGCTCCCGGACTAGCGGGGAGGCAGATACGCAGTATTTT.

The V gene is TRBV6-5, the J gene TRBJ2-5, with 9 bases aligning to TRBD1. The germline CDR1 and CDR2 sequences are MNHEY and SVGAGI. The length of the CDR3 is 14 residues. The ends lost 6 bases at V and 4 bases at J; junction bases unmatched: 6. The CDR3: CASSPNRGRETQYF. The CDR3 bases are TGTGCCAGCAGCCCCAACAGGGGGCGAGAGACCCAGTACTTC.

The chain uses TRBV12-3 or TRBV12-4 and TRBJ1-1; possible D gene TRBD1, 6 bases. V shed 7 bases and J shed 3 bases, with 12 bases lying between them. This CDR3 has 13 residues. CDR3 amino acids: CASILDSYTEAFF. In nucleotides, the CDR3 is TGTGCCAGCATCCTGGACAGTTACACTGAAGCTTTCTTT.

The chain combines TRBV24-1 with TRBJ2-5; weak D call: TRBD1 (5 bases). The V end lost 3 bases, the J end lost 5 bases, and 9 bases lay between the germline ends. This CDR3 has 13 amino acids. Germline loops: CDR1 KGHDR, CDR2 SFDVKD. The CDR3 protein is CATSDGARETQYF. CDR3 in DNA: TGTGCCACCAGTGATGGGGCACGGGAGACCCAGTACTTC.

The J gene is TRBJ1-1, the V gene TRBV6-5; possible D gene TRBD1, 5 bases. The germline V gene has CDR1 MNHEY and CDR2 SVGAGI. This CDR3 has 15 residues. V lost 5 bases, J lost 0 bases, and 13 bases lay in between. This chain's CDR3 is CASSRLGPVNTEAFF. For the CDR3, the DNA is TGTGCCAGCAGTCGCCTGGGGCCTGTGAACACTGAAGCTTTCTTT.

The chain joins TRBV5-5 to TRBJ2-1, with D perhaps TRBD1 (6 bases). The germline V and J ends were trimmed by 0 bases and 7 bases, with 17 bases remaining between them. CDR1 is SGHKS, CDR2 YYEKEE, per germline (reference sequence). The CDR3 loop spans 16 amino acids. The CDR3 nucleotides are TGTGCCAGCAGCTTGGTTGGTCAGGGGCGCAGGAATGAGCAGTTCTTC. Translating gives CASSLVGQGRRNEQFF.

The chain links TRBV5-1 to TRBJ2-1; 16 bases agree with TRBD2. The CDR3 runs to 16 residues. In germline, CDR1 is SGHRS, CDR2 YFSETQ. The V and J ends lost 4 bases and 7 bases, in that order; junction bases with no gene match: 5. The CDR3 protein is CASSAGTSGGANEQFF. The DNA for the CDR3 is TGCGCCAGCAGCGCCGGGACTAGCGGGGGGGCGAATGAGCAGTTCTTC.

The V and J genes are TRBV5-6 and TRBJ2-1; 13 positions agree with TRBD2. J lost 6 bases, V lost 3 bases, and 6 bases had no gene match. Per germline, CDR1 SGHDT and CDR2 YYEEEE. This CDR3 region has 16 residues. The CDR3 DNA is TGTGCCAGCAGCTGGGGGGGACTAGCGGGATCCAATGAGCAGTTCTTC. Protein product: CASSWGGLAGSNEQFF.

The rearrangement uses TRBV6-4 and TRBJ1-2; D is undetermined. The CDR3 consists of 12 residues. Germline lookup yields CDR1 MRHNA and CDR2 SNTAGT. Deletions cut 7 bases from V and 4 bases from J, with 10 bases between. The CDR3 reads CASIMTGYGYTF. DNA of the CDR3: TGTGCCAGCATTATGACGGGCTATGGCTACACCTTC.

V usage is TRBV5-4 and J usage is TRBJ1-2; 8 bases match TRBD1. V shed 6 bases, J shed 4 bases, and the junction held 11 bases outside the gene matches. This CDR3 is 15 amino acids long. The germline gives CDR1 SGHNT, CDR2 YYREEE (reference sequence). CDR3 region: CASNLYQGAGYGYTF. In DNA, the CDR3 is TGTGCCAGCAATCTCTACCAGGGGGCCGGCTATGGCTACACCTTC.

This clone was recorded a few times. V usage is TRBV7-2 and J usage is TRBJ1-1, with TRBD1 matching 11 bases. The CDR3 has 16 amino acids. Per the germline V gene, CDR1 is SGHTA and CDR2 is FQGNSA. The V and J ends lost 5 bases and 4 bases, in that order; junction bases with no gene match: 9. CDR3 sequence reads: CASSPRGTGGVTEAFF. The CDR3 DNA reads TGTGCCAGCAGCCCTCGTGGGACAGGGGGAGTCACTGAAGCTTTCTTT.

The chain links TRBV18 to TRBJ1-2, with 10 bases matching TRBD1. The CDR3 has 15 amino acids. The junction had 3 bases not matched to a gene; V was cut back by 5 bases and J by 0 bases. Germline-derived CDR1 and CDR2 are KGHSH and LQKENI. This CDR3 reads CASSYGQGANYGYTF. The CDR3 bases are TGTGCCAGCTCATACGGACAGGGGGCTAACTATGGCTACACCTTC.